The 15 T cell receptor beta chains below come from one sample, sequenced in a study of cytomegalovirus exposure and HLA in healthy donors. The PCR employed 60 Vbeta primers together with 13 Jbeta primers. The method was immunoSEQ multiplex PCR; TCRdb's version includes in-frame clones alone and lacks a portion of them. The sample holds around 120,000 clones, approximately 80% seen once. Material for sequencing was PBMCs. These receptors all stem from a boy younger than 10 in good health and CMV-seronegative.

Only one count was recorded for this clone. V is TRBV5-1 and J is TRBJ2-1, with a possible D match to TRBD1 (6 bases). The V end was cut by 0 bases, the J end by 0 bases, with 13 bases between. Germline CDR1 SGHRS, CDR2 YFSETQ. The CDR3 sequence is 17 residues long. The CDR3 loop reads CASSLVGAPSSYNEQFF. The CDR3 coding sequence is TGCGCCAGCAGCTTGGTGGGGGCCCCTAGCTCCTACAATGAGCAGTTCTTC.

The chain links TRBV5-1 to TRBJ2-1; 7 bases are a match to TRBD1. V was pared by 4 bases and J by 1 base, with 5 bases of the junction left unmatched. The CDR3 is 15 residues long. The germline CDR1 and CDR2 sequences are SGHRS and YFSETQ. The CDR3 region has the DNA TGCGCCAGCAGCCGGACGACAGGGTCCTACAATGAGCAGTTCTTC. It translates to CASSRTTGSYNEQFF.

The V gene is TRBV4-2, the J gene TRBJ2-2, with D uncertain. CDR1 LGHNA and CDR2 YNFKEQ come from the germline V gene. The CDR3 has 13 residues. Trimming stripped 1 base from V and 9 bases from J, with 9 bases between. The CDR3 region has the DNA TGTGCCAGCAGCCAAGGAGATTCCAGGGAGCTGTTTTTT. As protein: CASSQGDSRELFF.

The sample holds a few counts of this clone. V usage is TRBV4-2 and J usage is TRBJ1-4, with 7 bases matching TRBD1. The germline V gene encodes CDR1 LGHNA and CDR2 YNFKEQ. CDR3 length: 16 residues. Unmatched junction bases numbered 5, after V lost 0 bases and J lost 4 bases. This chain's CDR3 is CASSQDRGGGNEKLFF. The CDR3 DNA is TGTGCCAGCAGCCAAGATCGAGGGGGCGGTAATGAAAAACTGTTTTTT.

This chain connects TRBV4-1 to TRBJ2-1; D gene ambiguous. In germline, CDR1 is MGHRA, CDR2 YSYEKL. This CDR3 spans 13 amino acids. The germline V and J ends were trimmed by 3 bases and 6 bases, with 9 bases remaining between them. CDR3 amino acids: CASSQGLGNEQFF. The CDR3 region has the DNA TGCGCCAGCAGCCAGGGCCTTGGCAATGAGCAGTTCTTC.

This clone was counted once. The V and J genes are TRBV6-4 and TRBJ2-1, with 10 bases aligning to TRBD2. CDR1 MRHNA and CDR2 SNTAGT come from the germline V gene. CDR3 length equals 15 residues. Trimming cost V 5 bases and J 6 bases; bases outside gene matches: 7. The CDR3 is CASSQTGTSANEQFF. The CDR3 bases are TGTGCCAGCAGTCAGACCGGGACTAGCGCCAATGAGCAGTTCTTC.

The CDR3 coding sequence is TGTGCCAGTAGTATGACAGGGGGTTTTCAGCCCCAGCATTTT. Protein sequence: CASSMTGGFQPQHF. This chain connects TRBV19 to TRBJ1-5, with 9 positions matching TRBD1. The CDR3 spans 14 residues. Germline V gives CDR1 LNHDA, CDR2 SQIVND (reference sequence). Losses at the gene ends were 3 bases for V and 6 bases for J; bases not matched to a gene: 3.

With regard to this clone: An end of the junction differs from the germline gene, which may be a read error. The rearrangement links TRBV7-9 to TRBJ1-6, with 9 bases fitting TRBD1. The CDR3 extends over 17 amino acids. Germline CDR1 and CDR2: SEHNR and FQNEAQ (reference sequence). The DNA of the CDR3 is TGTTCCAGCAGCCCAGACAGGGGGAGCTCCTATAATTCACCCCTCCACTTT. Translating it yields CSSSPDRGSSYNSPLHF.

The J gene is TRBJ2-1, the V gene TRBV28; tentative D call: TRBD1 (5 bases). Germline assignment: CDR1 MDHEN and CDR2 SYDVKM. This CDR3 comprises 11 residues. Trimming left V 4 bases short and J 13 bases short, with 11 bases between. The CDR3 bases are TGTGCCAGCAGTTCTCGAGACAGACAGTTCTTC. Translating gives CASSSRDRQFF.

This chain connects TRBV5-1 to TRBJ1-2; 8 nucleotides line up with TRBD1. This CDR3 has 14 amino acids. Germline V gene lookup returns CDR1 SGHRS and CDR2 YFSETQ. Trimming cost V 3 bases and J 3 bases; bases outside gene matches: 4. CDR3 coding DNA: TGCGCCAGCAGCTACAGGGGGGGCCACTATGGCTACACCTTC. Translated, it gives CASSYRGGHYGYTF.

The CDR3 loop is CASSLGLAGGPNTGELFF. The CDR3 DNA reads TGTGCCAGCAGCTTAGGGCTAGCGGGGGGGCCCAACACCGGGGAGCTGTTTTTT. J is TRBJ2-2 and V is TRBV11-1; 12 nucleotides agree with TRBD2. The V gene end was trimmed by 1 base and the J gene end by 2 bases; junction bases not matched to a gene: 5. The germline CDR1 and CDR2 sequences are SGHAT and FQDESV (reference sequence). This CDR3 comprises 18 residues.

V gene TRBV6-5 combines with J gene TRBJ1-2, with 8 nucleotides matching TRBD1. Germline CDR1 MNHEY, CDR2 SVGAGI. The CDR3 consists of 14 residues. The junction had 8 bases not matched to a gene; V was cut back by 5 bases and J by 6 bases. Written as DNA, the CDR3 is TGTGCCAGCAGTCGGGACAGGAAGGTCAATGGCTACACCTTC. Residues: CASSRDRKVNGYTF.

The V call is TRBV27, the J call TRBJ2-7; D possibly corresponds to TRBD1 (5 bases). V was clipped by 6 bases and J by 3 bases, with 12 bases between them. The CDR3 contains 13 residues. Germline CDR1 MNHEY, CDR2 SMNVEV (reference sequence). CDR3 coding DNA: TGTGCCAGCAGATCAGGGAATTTCTACGAGCAGTACGTC. Protein sequence: CASRSGNFYEQYV.

The gene calls are TRBV2 and TRBJ1-2, with D unresolved. With 7 bases removed from V and 6 bases from J, the gap between germline ends came to 18 bases. Germline CDR1 SNHLY, CDR2 FYNNEI. The CDR3 has 14 residues. The CDR3 nucleotides read TGTGCCAGCAACCCCCCCCTAGGGAGGAATGGCTACACCTTC. Translating gives CASNPPLGRNGYTF.

The V gene is TRBV28, the J gene TRBJ2-7; 8 bases match TRBD1. V shed 1 base, J shed 0 bases, and the junction held 5 bases outside the gene matches. CDR1 and CDR2 (germline): MDHEN, SYDVKM. The CDR3 has 16 amino acids. The CDR3 DNA reads TGTGCCAGCAGTTTATTTTGGGACAGGCCCTCCTACGAGCAGTACTTC. This codes for CASSLFWDRPSYEQYF.